Below are 10 T cell receptor beta chains sequenced from a single sample in a study of blood T cells in healthy people across ages. PCR was performed a second time for about 7 to 11 cycles using a sample-barcoded 5' primer and a J-beta primer mix. TCRdb re-called the 5' RACE reads with MiXCR, one entry per CDR3 protein. Of over 950,000 distinct CDR3 sequences in the sample, roughly 51% were seen once. The sequenced sample was blood. The receptors here all came from a woman aged 60 to 75 in good health.

The rearrangement links TRBV20-1 to TRBJ2-5; D gene unclear. Per the germline V gene, CDR1 is DFQATT and CDR2 is SNEGSKA (reference sequence). This CDR3 spans 12 amino acids. V was pared by 1 base and J by 4 bases, with 7 bases between. Here the CDR3 reads CSARVSLETQYF. CDR3 bases: TGCAGTGCTAGAGTATCCCTAGAGACCCAGTACTTC.

This clonotype was seen only a few times. V is TRBV28 and J is TRBJ2-5; the match to TRBD1 covers 11 bases. The germline V gene encodes CDR1 MDHEN and CDR2 SYDVKM. CDR3 length: 13 residues. V lost 7 bases to trimming and J lost 5 bases; unmatched junction nucleotides: 3. CDR3 bases: TGTGCCAGCAAGGACAGGGGGCGGGAGACCCAGTACTTC. Its translation: CASKDRGRETQYF.

J is TRBJ2-4 and V is TRBV20-1, with TRBD2 matching 16 bases. CDR3 length: 18 residues. Germline CDR1 reads DFQATT; CDR2 reads SNEGSKA (reference sequence). J lost 0 bases, V lost 3 bases, and 5 bases had no gene match. The CDR3 is CSASSGTSGRVAKNIQYF. In DNA form, the CDR3 reads TGCAGTGCTAGCTCCGGGACTAGCGGGAGGGTAGCCAAAAACATTCAGTACTTC.

V gene TRBV7-2 combines with J gene TRBJ2-3, with a weak D call TRBD2 (5 bases). The CDR3 has 15 residues. CDR1 and CDR2 (germline): SGHTA, FQGNSA. V lost 3 bases to trimming and J lost 3 bases, with 13 bases between them. The DNA for the CDR3 is TGTGCCAGCAGCTTTGGAGGTGTCTTGACAGATACGCAGTATTTT. Amino acid sequence: CASSFGGVLTDTQYF.

This clonotype was observed a single time. The rearrangement links TRBV20-1 to TRBJ2-4; 11 nucleotides align to TRBD2. The J call may be incorrect, as the DNA end agrees better with TRBJ2-7. This CDR3 has 15 amino acids. Germline V lookup: CDR1 DFQATT, CDR2 SNEGSKA (reference sequence). Here the CDR3 reads CSARPLAGVVHEQYF. DNA for the CDR3: TGCAGTGCCCGACCACTAGCGGGAGTAGTCCACGAGCAGTACTTC.

This chain connects TRBV28 to TRBJ1-2; 7 nucleotides match TRBD1. Germline CDR1 reads MDHEN; CDR2 reads SYDVKM. J lost 7 bases, V lost 3 bases, and 8 bases had no gene match. The CDR3 spans 14 residues. The CDR3 sequence is CASSFRQGVGGYTF. In DNA, the CDR3 is TGTGCCAGCAGTTTTCGGCAGGGGGTTGGTGGCTACACCTTC.

The genes are TRBV5-6 and TRBJ2-1; no reliable D call. The V end was cut by 2 bases, the J end by 5 bases, with 14 bases between. Germline V lookup: CDR1 SGHDT, CDR2 YYEEEE. This CDR3 has 15 amino acids. CDR3: CASSFSVFGNNEQFF. The CDR3 region has the DNA TGTGCCAGCAGCTTTTCGGTTTTTGGTAACAATGAGCAGTTCTTC.

This chain joins TRBV13 and TRBJ2-5; unclear D gene. This CDR3 region has 13 residues. Looked up from germline, CDR1 is PRHDT and CDR2 is FYEKMQ (reference sequence). V was pared by 6 bases and J by 2 bases, with 10 bases between. The CDR3 DNA is TGTGCCAGCAGGGCACCTAATCAAGAGACCCAGTACTTC. Translation gives CASRAPNQETQYF.

The table lists this clonotype with a count of one. The chain uses TRBV7-3 and TRBJ2-3; 8 nucleotides align to TRBD2. V lost 5 bases and J lost 6; bases outside the gene matches: 7. Germline CDR1 reads SGHTA; CDR2 reads FQGTGA. The CDR3 contains 14 residues. DNA of the CDR3: TGTGCCAGCAGCCCGGGACTAGTTGTGGATACGCAGTATTTT. Translated, it gives CASSPGLVVDTQYF.

This chain joins TRBV3-1 and TRBJ1-2; D is perhaps TRBD1 (6 bases). The V gene lost 5 bases and the J gene lost 8 bases, with 21 bases spanning the gap. Germline V gene sequence: CDR1 LGHDT, CDR2 YNNKEL (reference sequence). The CDR3 totals 15 residues. CDR3 DNA sequence: TGTGCCAGCAGCGAGTATAGGCCAGGGGCGGGCGGCTACACCTTC. This gives the protein CASSEYRPGAGGYTF.